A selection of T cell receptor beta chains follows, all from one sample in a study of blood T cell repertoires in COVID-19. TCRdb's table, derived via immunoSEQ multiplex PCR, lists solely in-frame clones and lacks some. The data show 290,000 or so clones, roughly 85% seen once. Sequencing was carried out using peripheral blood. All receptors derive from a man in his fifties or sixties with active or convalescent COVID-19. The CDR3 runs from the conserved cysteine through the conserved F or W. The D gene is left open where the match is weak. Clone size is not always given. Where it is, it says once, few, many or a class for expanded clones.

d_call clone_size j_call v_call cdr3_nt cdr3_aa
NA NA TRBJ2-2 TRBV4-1 TGCGCCAGCAGCCAAGCTTACCAGGGCGGGGAGCTGTTTTTT CASSQAYQGGELFF
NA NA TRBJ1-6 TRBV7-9 TGTGCCAGCAGCTCGACAGCGTATTCACCCCTCCACTTT CASSSTAYSPLHF
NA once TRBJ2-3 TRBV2 TGTGCCAGCCGAGTAGGGGTTACAGATACGCAGTATTTT CASRVGVTDTQYF
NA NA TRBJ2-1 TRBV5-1 TGCGCCAGCAGCTTCGCCGGGGAGATGGGTGAGCAGTTCTTC CASSFAGEMGEQFF
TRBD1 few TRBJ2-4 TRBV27 TGTGCCAGCAGTTTCTCCCGGGACAGGGGGGCCAAAAACATTCAGTACTTC CASSFSRDRGAKNIQYF
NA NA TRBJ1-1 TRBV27 TGTGCCAGCACTATCTCCGGTGGCACTGAAGCTTTCTTT CASTISGGTEAFF
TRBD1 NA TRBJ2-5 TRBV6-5 TGTGCCAGCAGCGCCACCGGCACAGGGGACGAGACCCAGTACTTC CASSATGTGDETQYF
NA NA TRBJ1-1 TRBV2 TGTGCCAGCAGTGACTGGAACACTGAAGCTTTCTTT CASSDWNTEAFF
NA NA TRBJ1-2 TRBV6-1 TGTGCCAGCAGTGAAAGCACAGGAAGCGCCCTCTTC CASSESTGSALF
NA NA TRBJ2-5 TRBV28 TGTGCCAGCAGTTCCCGCGGGACCTCCTTAGGAGAGACCCAGTACTTC CASSSRGTSLGETQYF
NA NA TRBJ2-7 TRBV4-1 TGCGCCAGCAGCCAGGGCCCCTCATTCGAGCAGTACTTC CASSQGPSFEQYF